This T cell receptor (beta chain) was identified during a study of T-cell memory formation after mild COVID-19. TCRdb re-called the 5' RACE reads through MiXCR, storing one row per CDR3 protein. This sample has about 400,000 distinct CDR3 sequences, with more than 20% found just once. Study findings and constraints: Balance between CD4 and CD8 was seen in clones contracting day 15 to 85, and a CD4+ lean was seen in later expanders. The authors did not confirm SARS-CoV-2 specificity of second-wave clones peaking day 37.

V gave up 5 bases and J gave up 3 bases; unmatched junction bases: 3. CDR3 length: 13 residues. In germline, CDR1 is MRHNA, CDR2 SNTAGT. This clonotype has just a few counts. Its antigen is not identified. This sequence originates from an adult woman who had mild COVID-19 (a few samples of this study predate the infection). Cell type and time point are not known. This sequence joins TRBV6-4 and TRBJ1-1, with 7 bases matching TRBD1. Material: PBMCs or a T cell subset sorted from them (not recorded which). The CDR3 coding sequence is TGTGCCAGCAGTACAGGGGAACACACTGAAGCTTTCTTT. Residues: CASSTGEHTEAFF.